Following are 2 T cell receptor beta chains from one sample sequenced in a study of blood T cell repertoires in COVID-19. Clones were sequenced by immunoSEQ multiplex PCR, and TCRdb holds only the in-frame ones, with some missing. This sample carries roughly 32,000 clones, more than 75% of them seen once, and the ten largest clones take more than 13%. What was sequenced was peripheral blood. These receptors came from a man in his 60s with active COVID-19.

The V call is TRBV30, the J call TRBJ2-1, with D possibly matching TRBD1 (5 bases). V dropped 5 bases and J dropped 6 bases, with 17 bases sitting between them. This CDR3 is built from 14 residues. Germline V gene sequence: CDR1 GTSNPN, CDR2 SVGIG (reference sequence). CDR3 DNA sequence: TGTGCCTGGGCAAGTCCGAAAGGGGCCAATGAGCAGTTCTTC. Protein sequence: CAWASPKGANEQFF. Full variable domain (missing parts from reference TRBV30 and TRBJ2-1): SQTIHQWPATLVQPVGSPLSLECTVEGTSNPNLYWYRQAAGRGLQLLFYSVGIGQISSEVPQNLSASRPQDRQFILSSKKLLLSDSGFYLCAWASPKGANEQFFGPGTRLTVL.

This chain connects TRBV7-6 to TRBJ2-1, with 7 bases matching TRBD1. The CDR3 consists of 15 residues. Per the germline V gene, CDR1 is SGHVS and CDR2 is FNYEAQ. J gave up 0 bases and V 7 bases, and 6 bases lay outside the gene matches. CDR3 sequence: CASTLGQRSYNEQFF. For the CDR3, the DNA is TGTGCCAGCACCTTGGGACAGCGCTCCTACAATGAGCAGTTCTTC.